The rows below give T cell receptor beta chains drawn from one sample of a study of shared clonotypes between healthy human individuals. Assay: immunoSEQ multiplex PCR; the TCRdb copy retains only in-frame clones and omits some. Here the sample spans fewer than 800,000 clones, 92% being singletons. What was sequenced was naive CD8+ T cells sorted from blood. These receptors all stem from a man younger than 40 in good health. The CDR3 runs from the conserved cysteine through the conserved F or W. The D gene is left open where the match is weak. Not all rows give a size; the values are once, few, many and, for expanded clones, a class.

NA,TRBJ2-7,TRBV19,15,TRBD2,CASSYAAGETYEQYF,TGTGCCAGTAGTTACGCGGCGGGAGAGACCTACGAGCAGTACTTC
once,TRBJ2-2,TRBV27,13,NA,CASSLPRPSELFF,TGTGCCAGCAGTTTACCCAGGCCCTCGGAGCTGTTTTTT
NA,TRBJ2-1,TRBV11-2,17,NA,CASSSPSLVGSENEQFF,TGTGCCAGCAGCTCCCCGAGTTTGGTCGGGAGTGAAAATGAGCAGTTCTTC
once,TRBJ2-3,TRBV11-2,13,NA,CASSLWGADTQYF,TGTGCCAGCAGCCTCTGGGGGGCAGATACGCAGTATTTT
once,TRBJ2-7,TRBV4-1,15,NA,CASSQVGQGRYEQYF,TGCGCCAGCAGCCAAGTCGGTCAGGGCCGCTACGAGCAGTACTTC
NA,TRBJ2-3,TRBV4-1,15,NA,CASSQGWDSTDTQYF,TGCGCCAGCAGCCAAGGGTGGGATAGCACAGATACGCAGTATTTT
NA,TRBJ2-1,TRBV27,15,TRBD1,CASSLPGQVGYEQFF,TGTGCCAGCAGCCTACCGGGACAGGTAGGTTATGAGCAGTTCTTC
NA,TRBJ2-5,TRBV10-2,15,TRBD1,CASFLGTGVGETQYF,TGCGCCAGCTTCCTTGGGACAGGGGTTGGAGAGACCCAGTACTTC
NA,TRBJ1-2,TRBV29-1,13,TRBD1,CSVDSDRGGGYTF,TGCAGCGTTGATTCGGACAGGGGGGGCGGCTACACCTTC
NA,TRBJ2-7,TRBV27,16,TRBD2,CASSSETSGRIHEQYF,TGTGCCAGCAGTTCGGAAACTAGCGGGAGAATCCACGAGCAGTACTTC
once,TRBJ2-7,TRBV19,16,NA,CASSINPFLEAYEQYF,TGTGCCAGTAGTATAAACCCGTTCCTAGAGGCCTACGAGCAGTACTTC
NA,TRBJ2-7,TRBV2,15,TRBD1,CASSEAGQAAYEQYF,TGTGCCAGCAGTGAAGCGGGACAGGCTGCGTACGAGCAGTACTTC
NA,TRBJ1-1,TRBV7-6,14,NA,CASSYTGSGTEAFF,TGTGCCAGCAGCTACACAGGGTCAGGCACTGAAGCTTTCTTT
once,TRBJ2-5,TRBV11-2,17,NA,CASSLMAGTVPQETQYF,TGTGCCAGCAGCCTCATGGCGGGGACAGTGCCTCAAGAGACCCAGTACTTC
NA,TRBJ2-1,TRBV7-9,14,NA,CASSLGSGLYEQFF,TGTGCCAGCAGCTTAGGGTCTGGACTCTATGAGCAGTTCTTC
once,TRBJ2-7,TRBV7-8,15,NA,CASSISGGVSYEQYF,TGTGCCAGCAGCATTAGCGGAGGTGTCTCCTACGAGCAGTACTTC
NA,TRBJ2-1,TRBV27,13,NA,CATSVSSYNEQFF,TGTGCCACTTCGGTTAGCTCCTACAATGAGCAGTTCTTC
NA,TRBJ2-2,TRBV2,13,NA,CARQSGNTGELFF,TGTGCCAGACAAAGCGGGAACACCGGGGAGCTGTTTTTT
NA,TRBJ2-7,TRBV28,16,NA,CASSLLRWGRNYEQYF,TGTGCCAGCAGTTTACTTCGGTGGGGCAGAAACTACGAGCAGTACTTC
NA,TRBJ1-1,TRBV4-1,13,NA,CASSRIGGTEAFF,TGCGCCAGCAGCCGGATAGGGGGCACTGAAGCTTTCTTT
once,TRBJ2-7,TRBV7-6,13,TRBD2,CASSRGGSSEQYF,TGTGCCAGCAGCCGGGGGGGGTCTTCCGAGCAGTACTTC
few,TRBJ2-1,TRBV7-9,14,TRBD2,CASSGTSVYNEQFF,TGTGCCAGCAGCGGGACTAGCGTGTACAATGAGCAGTTCTTC
NA,TRBJ2-1,TRBV15,15,TRBD2,CATSRVTSGSNEQFF,TGTGCCACCAGCAGAGTGACTAGCGGGAGTAATGAGCAGTTCTTC
NA,TRBJ2-7,TRBV29-1,12,NA,CSVDGPSYEQYF,TGCAGCGTGGATGGCCCTTCCTACGAGCAGTACTTC
NA,TRBJ1-2,TRBV9,17,NA,CASSGGRTGGYNYGYTF,TGTGCCAGCAGCGGAGGACGGACCGGGGGGTATAACTATGGCTACACCTTC
NA,TRBJ2-2,TRBV7-9,17,TRBD2,CASSLLGRAANTGELFF,TGTGCCAGCAGCTTGCTTGGGAGGGCGGCGAACACCGGGGAGCTGTTTTTT
NA,TRBJ1-1,TRBV10-3,12,NA,CAISPGFGGAFF,TGTGCCATCAGTCCAGGGTTCGGTGGAGCTTTCTTT
NA,TRBJ2-5,TRBV20-1,11,NA,CSARNVETQYF,TGCAGTGCTAGGAACGTTGAGACCCAGTACTTC
NA,TRBJ1-5,TRBV5-3,15,NA,CARSLEVGGGQPQHF,TGTGCCAGAAGCTTGGAGGTCGGGGGAGGACAGCCCCAGCATTTT
NA,TRBJ1-1,TRBV27,13,NA,CASSLRDRAEAFF,TGTGCCAGCAGTTTACGGGATCGGGCTGAAGCTTTCTTT
NA,TRBJ2-3,TRBV19,14,TRBD1,CASIRRQGFGTQYF,TGTGCCAGTATCCGGCGACAGGGCTTTGGAACGCAGTATTTT
NA,TRBJ2-2,TRBV27,14,NA,CASSITQYAGELFF,TGTGCCAGCAGTATCACGCAGTATGCCGGGGAGCTGTTTTTT
NA,TRBJ2-1,TRBV27,16,NA,CASSWVGLSSYNEQFF,TGTGCCAGCAGTTGGGTCGGACTAAGCTCCTACAATGAGCAGTTCTTC
NA,TRBJ2-7,TRBV5-4,13,NA,CASSLGLTYEQYF,TGTGCCAGCAGCCTTGGACTTACTTACGAGCAGTACTTC
NA,TRBJ1-1,TRBV25-1,15,NA,CASSGELDSHTEAFF,TGTGCCAGCAGTGGGGAGTTAGACAGCCACACTGAAGCTTTCTTT
NA,TRBJ2-1,TRBV7-2,15,NA,CASSLPPGTYNEQFF,TGTGCCAGCAGCTTACCCCCTGGTACCTACAATGAGCAGTTCTTC
few,TRBJ1-2,TRBV9,13,NA,CASSGRKAHGYTF,TGTGCCAGCAGCGGTCGAAAGGCGCATGGCTACACCTTC
NA,TRBJ2-7,TRBV23-1,14,NA,CASSQSDGSYEQYF,TGCGCCAGCAGTCAATCAGACGGGTCCTACGAGCAGTACTTC
NA,TRBJ2-2,TRBV7-2,18,TRBD1,CASSLEGTVPWIAGELFF,TGTGCCAGCAGCTTAGAAGGGACAGTGCCCTGGATCGCCGGGGAGCTGTTTTTT
NA,TRBJ2-7,TRBV7-8,14,TRBD2,CASSPRRGTYEQYF,TGTGCCAGCAGCCCCAGGCGGGGGACCTACGAGCAGTACTTC
NA,TRBJ1-5,TRBV6-5,13,NA,CASSAGGNQSQHF,TGTGCCAGCAGCGCAGGAGGGAATCAGTCCCAGCATTTT
NA,TRBJ2-7,TRBV28,13,NA,CASGPLRLGEQYF,TGTGCCAGCGGCCCGCTACGACTGGGGGAGCAGTACTTC
NA,TRBJ2-1,TRBV7-9,17,NA,CASSERSSGQTYNEQFF,TGTGCCAGCAGCGAAAGATCCAGCGGGCAAACCTACAATGAGCAGTTCTTC
NA,TRBJ2-4,TRBV27,15,TRBD1,CASSLSHRGTNIQYF,TGTGCCAGCAGTTTATCTCACAGGGGGACAAACATTCAGTACTTC
NA,TRBJ2-1,TRBV28,13,TRBD2,CAIVSGIYNEQFF,TGTGCCATCGTTAGCGGGATCTACAATGAGCAGTTCTTC
NA,TRBJ2-7,TRBV13,13,TRBD1,CAITGESSYEQYF,TGTGCCATAACAGGGGAAAGCTCCTACGAGCAGTACTTC
NA,TRBJ1-5,TRBV27,14,TRBD1,CASSGQGKNQPQHF,TGTGCCAGTTCCGGACAGGGCAAAAATCAGCCCCAGCATTTT
NA,TRBJ2-2,TRBV28,14,NA,CASSPQTETGELFF,TGTGCCAGCAGTCCCCAAACTGAAACCGGGGAGCTGTTTTTT
NA,TRBJ2-2,TRBV7-3,17,NA,CASSPGLRRRDTGELFF,TGTGCCAGCAGCCCCGGCCTTAGGAGGCGGGACACCGGGGAGCTGTTTTTT
NA,TRBJ2-2,TRBV29-1,17,NA,CSVEVEGDRLNTGELFF,TGCAGCGTTGAAGTGGAGGGGGACAGATTGAACACCGGGGAGCTGTTTTTT
once,TRBJ2-1,TRBV25-1,17,TRBD2,CASSESSRRELYNEQFF,TGTGCCAGCAGTGAATCCTCCAGGCGGGAGCTTTACAATGAGCAGTTCTTC
NA,TRBJ2-5,TRBV7-7,18,TRBD2,CASSSTRTRLAQQETQYF,TGTGCCAGCAGCTCTACGAGGACGAGACTAGCACAACAAGAGACCCAGTACTTC
once,TRBJ2-7,TRBV7-9,14,NA,CASSPAPIAYEQYF,TGTGCCAGCAGCCCCGCCCCGATAGCGTACGAGCAGTACTTC
NA,TRBJ2-1,TRBV9,15,TRBD1,CASRGTMDRADEQFF,TGTGCCAGCAGGGGAACAATGGACAGGGCCGATGAGCAGTTCTTC
NA,TRBJ2-7,TRBV7-9,15,TRBD2,CASSPPSGSSYEQYF,TGTGCCAGCAGCCCCCCCAGCGGGAGCTCCTACGAGCAGTACTTC
NA,TRBJ2-7,TRBV7-8,15,TRBD2,CASSLDSREIYEQYF,TGTGCCAGCAGCTTAGATTCGCGGGAGATCTACGAGCAGTACTTC
NA,TRBJ1-3,TRBV4-1,15,NA,CASSQTGASGNTIYF,TGCGCCAGCAGCCAAACGGGGGCTTCAGGAAACACCATATATTTT
NA,TRBJ2-7,TRBV4-3,14,TRBD1,CASSQKAGGYEQYF,TGCGCCAGCAGCCAAAAGGCAGGGGGCTACGAGCAGTACTTC
NA,TRBJ2-7,TRBV5-1,17,TRBD2,CASADGTSGRSGIEQYF,TGCGCCAGCGCCGACGGGACTAGCGGGAGGTCGGGGATCGAGCAGTACTTC
NA,TRBJ2-7,TRBV6-1,16,TRBD1,CASSGALMTGGDEQYF,TGTGCCAGCAGTGGAGCCCTCATGACAGGGGGGGACGAGCAGTACTTC